One and the same sample provided the 8 T cell receptor beta chains below, sequenced in a study of blood T cell repertoires in COVID-19. The table came from immunoSEQ multiplex PCR; TCRdb's copy has only in-frame clones and leaves some out. The table lists approximately 200,000 clones, roughly four fifths of them singletons. The sample taken for sequencing was PBMCs or T cells enriched from blood (not recorded which). All receptors derive from a middle-aged man who had recovered from COVID-19.

This clone turned up a few times. The rearrangement uses TRBV12-5 and TRBJ1-4; possible D gene TRBD1, 6 bases. Deletions cut 1 base from V and 10 bases from J, with 10 bases between. Germline V lookup: CDR1 LGHNT, CDR2 FRNRAP. The CDR3 is made up of 13 amino acids. CDR3 sequence (DNA): TGTGCTAGTGGTTTGGAACAGGGCGGAAAACTGTTTTTT. It encodes CASGLEQGGKLFF.

The chain combines TRBV27 with TRBJ2-1, with TRBD2 as a possible D gene (5 bases). In germline, CDR1 is MNHEY, CDR2 SMNVEV (reference sequence). This CDR3 comprises 15 residues. Trimming cost V 6 bases and J 2 bases, with 14 bases left between them. CDR3 amino acids: CASSPQRSTYNEQFF. CDR3 DNA sequence: TGTGCCAGCAGCCCGCAGCGGAGTACCTACAATGAGCAGTTCTTC.

The V gene is TRBV5-1, the J gene TRBJ1-4; a possible D gene is TRBD1 (6 bases). V was clipped by 4 bases and J by 0 bases, with 13 bases between them. CDR3 length: 16 amino acids. CDR1 and CDR2 (germline): SGHRS, YFSETQ. The CDR3 DNA sequence: TGCGCCAGCAGCCTAACAGGGCCAGCAACTAATGAAAAACTGTTTTTT. Translated: CASSLTGPATNEKLFF.

V usage is TRBV2 and J usage is TRBJ2-7, with TRBD2 matching 13 bases. The CDR3 runs to 16 residues. V was pared by 6 bases and J by 4 bases, with 9 bases of the junction left unmatched. The germline V gene has CDR1 SNHLY and CDR2 FYNNEI. CDR3 DNA: TGTGCCAGCAGCGATCCTACTAGCGGGAGGGGGTACGAGCAGTACGTC. This encodes CASSDPTSGRGYEQYV.

The V gene is TRBV6-5, the J gene TRBJ1-3; TRBD1 is a possible D gene (6 bases). This CDR3 is 15 amino acids long. V lost 0 bases and J lost 5, with 11 bases in between. In germline, CDR1 is MNHEY, CDR2 SVGAGI. The CDR3, as DNA: TGTGCCAGCAGTTACTCCGGGGGGGCGAGAAACACCATATATTTT. It is translated as CASSYSGGARNTIYF.

The rearrangement joins TRBV7-6 to TRBJ2-2; D remains unclear. The CDR3 contains 12 residues. V was shortened by 5 bases and J by 4 bases, with 5 bases between the two germline ends. The V gene's germline CDR1 is SGHVS and CDR2 FNYEAQ. Here the CDR3 DNA reads TGTGCCAGCAGCCTACGCACCGGGGAGCTGTTTTTT. It encodes CASSLRTGELFF.

V usage is TRBV2 and J usage is TRBJ2-3; the match to TRBD1 covers 7 bases. This CDR3 is 15 amino acids long. Germline V gene sequence: CDR1 SNHLY, CDR2 FYNNEI. V was clipped by 5 bases and J by 0 bases; unmatched bases: 5. CDR3 nucleotides: TGTGCCAGCAGTATAGGGACAGCTAGCACAGATACGCAGTATTTT. Its protein product is CASSIGTASTDTQYF.

This chain joins TRBV7-2 and TRBJ2-1; the D is unclear. This CDR3 has 14 amino acids. Germline V gene sequence: CDR1 SGHTA, CDR2 FQGNSA. V lost 4 bases and J lost 3, with 10 bases in between. DNA of the CDR3: TGTGCCAGCAGCTATCACGGCGGCTACAATGAGCAGTTCTTC. This gives the protein CASSYHGGYNEQFF.